This TCR beta chain was captured in a study of cytomegalovirus exposure and HLA in healthy donors. Study-level background: About 85 million unique TCRs from HLA-typed donors were held in an early release of data. Study-level results: The study listed roughly 150 cytomegalovirus-associated TCR beta chains. Across donors, most TCRs were seen rarely, yet some public ones were widespread.

CDR1 SGDLS and CDR2 YYNGEE come from the germline V gene. Trimming cost V 2 bases and J 5 bases, with 10 bases left between them. The CDR3 has 14 amino acids. With 60 Vbeta and 13 Jbeta primers, the PCR was carried out. Assay: immunoSEQ multiplex PCR; the TCRdb copy retains only in-frame clones and omits some. The sample has 100,000 or so clones, 70% to 75% seen once; the top ten hold approximately 1.2%. This clone was recorded only once. Its antigen is as yet unknown. The receptor's source is a man aged 35 to 55 in good health and CMV-seronegative. The chain combines TRBV9 with TRBJ1-4; D may be TRBD1 (5 bases). The specimen was PBMCs. CDR3 in DNA: TGTGCCAGCAGCGTTACCGGGGGGAATGAAAAACTGTTTTTT. Its translation is CASSVTGGNEKLFF.